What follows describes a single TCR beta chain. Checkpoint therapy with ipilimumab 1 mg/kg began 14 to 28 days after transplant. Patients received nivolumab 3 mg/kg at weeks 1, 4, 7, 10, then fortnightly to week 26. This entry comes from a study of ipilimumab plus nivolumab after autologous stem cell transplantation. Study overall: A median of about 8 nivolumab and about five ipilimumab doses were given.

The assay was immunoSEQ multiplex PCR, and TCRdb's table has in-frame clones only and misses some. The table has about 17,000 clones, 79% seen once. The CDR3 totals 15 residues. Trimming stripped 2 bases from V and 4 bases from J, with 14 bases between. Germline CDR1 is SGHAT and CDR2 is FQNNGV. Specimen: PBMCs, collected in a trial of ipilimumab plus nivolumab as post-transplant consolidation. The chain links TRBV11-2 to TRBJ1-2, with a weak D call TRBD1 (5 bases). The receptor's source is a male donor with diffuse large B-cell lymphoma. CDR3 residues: CASSLTPGGVYGYTF. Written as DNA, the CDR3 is TGTGCCAGCAGCTTAACTCCGGGGGGGGTCTATGGCTACACCTTC. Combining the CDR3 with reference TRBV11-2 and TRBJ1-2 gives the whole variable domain EAGVAQSPRYKIIEKRQSVAFWCNPISGHATLYWYQQILGQGPKLLIQFQNNGVVDDSQLPKDRFSAERLKGVDSTLKIQPAKLEDSAVYLCASSLTPGGVYGYTFGSGTRLTVV.